This TCR beta chain was captured by sequencing in a study of cytomegalovirus exposure and HLA in healthy donors. Overall study findings and caveats: Earlier analysis yielded a pattern in which most TCR beta V segments were productive about 87% or about 30% of the time.

Use of 60 Vbeta and 13 Jbeta primers characterized the PCR. Measured with immunoSEQ multiplex PCR; TCRdb has only the in-frame clones, and not every one. The sample has roughly 160,000 clones, approximately 83% seen once. Germline V gene lookup returns CDR1 SGHTA and CDR2 FQGNSA. Trimming took 5 bases from V and 4 from J; bases not matched to a gene: 8. CDR3 length: 15 amino acids. Note on this clone: Its cognate antigen is unknown.

The sequence was collected from a boy younger than 10 in good health and CMV-seronegative. Input material: PBMCs. V gene TRBV7-2 combines with J gene TRBJ1-5, with TRBD1 matching 7 bases. The CDR3 loop reads CASSLDRLPNQPQHF. DNA for the CDR3: TGTGCCAGCAGCCTGGACAGGTTACCGAATCAGCCCCAGCATTTT. Based on the CDR3 plus reference TRBV7-2 and TRBJ1-5, the full variable domain is GAGVSQSPSNKVTEKGKDVELRCDPISGHTALYWYRQSLGQGLEFLIYFQGNSAPDKSGLPSDRFSAERTGGSVSTLTIQRTQQEDSAVYLCASSLDRLPNQPQHFGDGTRLSIL.